Presented here are 25 T cell receptor beta chains from one specimen sequenced in a study of blood T cell repertoires in COVID-19. The data were produced by immunoSEQ multiplex PCR, yet TCRdb's version contains in-frame clones alone and is incomplete. In the table there are some 73,000 clones, 65% to 90% of which are singletons. Sequencing was carried out using peripheral blood. The receptors shown here come from a man older than 75 with COVID-19, enrolled during active disease.

The CDR3 here is CASSRSTGGPGNTIYF. The DNA for the CDR3 is TGTGCCAGCAGCAGATCCACGGGGGGCCCTGGAAACACCATATATTTT. The chain recombines TRBV3-1 (or the pseudogene TRBV3-2) with TRBJ1-3; D might be TRBD1 (6 bases). Germline loops: CDR1 LGHDT, CDR2 YNNKEL (reference sequence). This CDR3 is built from 16 residues. V was trimmed by 5 bases and J by 2 bases, leaving 16 bases between them.

The chain carries TRBV3-1 (or the pseudogene TRBV3-2) and TRBJ1-3, with D possibly matching TRBD1 (5 bases). The ends were cut back, 5 bases at V and 2 bases at J, with 10 bases in the middle. CDR1 and CDR2 (germline): LGHDT, YNNKEL (reference sequence). CDR3 length equals 14 residues. The CDR3 reads CASSSGGPGNTIYF. Written as DNA, the CDR3 is TGTGCCAGCAGCTCCGGGGGTCCTGGAAACACCATATATTTT.

The chain combines TRBV7-2 with TRBJ1-5; 7 bases map to TRBD1. Germline assignment: CDR1 SGHTA and CDR2 FQGNSA. This CDR3 contains 15 residues. V lost 4 bases to trimming and J lost 6 bases; unmatched junction nucleotides: 9. The CDR3 nucleotides are TGTGCCAGCAGCTCTCAGACAGGGATGGGTCAGCCCCAGCATTTT. Translation gives CASSSQTGMGQPQHF.

The chain's CDR3 is CASETGQGFTGELFF. The CDR3 DNA is TGTGCCAGCGAGACGGGACAGGGGTTCACCGGGGAGCTGTTTTTT. The V and J genes are TRBV2 and TRBJ2-2; 10 nucleotides align to TRBD1. In germline, CDR1 is SNHLY, CDR2 FYNNEI. The CDR3 extends over 15 amino acids. The V segment lost 8 bases and the J segment 4 bases; nucleotides outside the gene matches: 7.

This clone was recorded once. The rearrangement links TRBV18 to TRBJ1-3; D unresolved. Trimming took 2 bases from V and 8 from J, leaving 13 bases between them. Germline V gene lookup returns CDR1 KGHSH and CDR2 LQKENI. The CDR3 has 14 residues. CDR3 protein: CASSPSGGIDTIYF. As DNA, the CDR3 is TGTGCCAGCTCACCATCAGGAGGGATTGACACCATATATTTT.

The rearrangement uses TRBV5-1 and TRBJ2-5, with 7 bases aligning to TRBD1. Per germline, CDR1 SGHRS and CDR2 YFSETQ. V trimming: 4 bases; J trimming: 13 bases; junction bases outside the gene matches: 19. The length of the CDR3 is 15 residues. The DNA of the CDR3 is TGCGCCAGCAGCACCACCGGGACAGCCCTACCTACCAGGTACTTC. Translating gives CASSTTGTALPTRYF.

As DNA, the CDR3 is TGTGCCAGCACCCTCGTGGAGGGGGGGATGAACACTGAAGCTTTCTTT. Its translation is CASTLVEGGMNTEAFF. The chain employs TRBV5-5 and TRBJ1-1, with TRBD1 as a possible D gene (6 bases). The germline V gene encodes CDR1 SGHKS and CDR2 YYEKEE (reference sequence). This CDR3 has 16 residues. Deletions cut 6 bases from V and 0 bases from J, with 18 bases between.

This chain links TRBV5-1 with TRBJ1-4; D is possibly TRBD1 (6 bases). The CDR3 length is 15 residues. The ends were cut back, 2 bases at V and 1 base at J, with 9 bases in the middle. The germline V gene has CDR1 SGHRS and CDR2 YFSETQ. CDR3 DNA sequence: TGCGCCAGCAGCTTTGGCAGGGGAACTAATGAAAAACTGTTTTTT. Its translation: CASSFGRGTNEKLFF.

J is TRBJ1-3 and V is TRBV7-6; no clear D gene. Per the germline V gene, CDR1 is SGHVS and CDR2 is FNYEAQ. The CDR3 is made up of 15 amino acids. V was shortened by 2 bases and J by 2 bases, with 10 bases between the two germline ends. This CDR3 is CASSLILGPGNTIYF. In DNA, the CDR3 is TGTGCCAGCAGCTTAATTCTTGGGCCTGGAAACACCATATATTTT. Full variable domain (remainder filled in from reference TRBV7-6 and TRBJ1-3): GAGVSQSPRYKVTKRGQDVALRCDPISGHVSLYWYRQALGQGPEFLTYFNYEAQQDKSGLPNDRFSAERPEGSISTLTIQRTEQRDSAMYRCASSLILGPGNTIYFGEGSWLTVV.

The chain is built from TRBV5-1 and TRBJ2-5; 11 bases line up with TRBD2. CDR1 SGHRS and CDR2 YFSETQ come from the germline V gene. V lost 3 bases, J lost 6 bases, and 7 bases stayed unmatched. CDR3 length: 15 amino acids. This CDR3 reads CASSSGTSGSQTQYF. The CDR3 nucleotides read TGCGCCAGCAGCTCCGGGACTAGCGGTAGTCAGACCCAGTACTTC.

The chain employs TRBV2 and TRBJ1-1; 7 nucleotides match TRBD1. The J segment lost 3 bases and the V segment lost 3 bases, leaving 4 bases of the junction unmatched. From germline, CDR1 is SNHLY and CDR2 FYNNEI. The CDR3 has 14 residues. The CDR3 region is CASSEAGGDTEAFF. The DNA of the CDR3 is TGTGCCAGCAGTGAGGCAGGGGGAGACACTGAAGCTTTCTTT.

The V gene is TRBV9, the J gene TRBJ2-1; tentatively, D is TRBD1 (5 bases). This CDR3 is 16 amino acids long. The V end was cut by 0 bases, the J end by 4 bases, with 14 bases between. The germline CDR1 and CDR2 sequences are SGDLS and YYNGEE. DNA of the CDR3: TGTGCCAGCAGCGTAGGCCCAGGGCCAAAGTACAATGAGCAGTTCTTC. Translating it yields CASSVGPGPKYNEQFF.

This clone was counted once. The CDR3 nucleotides read TGTGCCAGCAGCTTGTGGCCGGACAGGGAGAATGAAAAACTGTTTTTT. Its translation is CASSLWPDRENEKLFF. The J gene is TRBJ1-4, the V gene TRBV5-5; 8 positions agree with TRBD1. The germline V gene encodes CDR1 SGHKS and CDR2 YYEKEE (reference sequence). V lost 1 base to trimming and J lost 5 bases; unmatched junction nucleotides: 7. CDR3 size: 16 residues.

The V gene is TRBV6-5, the J gene TRBJ1-2, with a weak D call TRBD1 (6 bases). Germline V gives CDR1 MNHEY, CDR2 SVGAGI. The germline V and J ends were trimmed by 4 bases and 1 base, with 10 bases remaining between them. This CDR3 spans 14 amino acids. The CDR3 loop is CASSSGTYNYGYTF. CDR3 coding DNA: TGTGCCAGCAGTTCCGGGACATATAACTATGGCTACACCTTC.

This chain joins TRBV19 and TRBJ2-6, with a tentative D call TRBD2 (6 bases). The CDR3 loop spans 15 amino acids. V was clipped by 5 bases and J by 2 bases, with 10 bases between them. Per germline, CDR1 LNHDA and CDR2 SQIVND (reference sequence). The CDR3 nucleotides are TGTGCCAGTAGTCCCCGGAGGGCTGGGGCCAACGTCCTGACTTTC. Translating gives CASSPRRAGANVLTF.

A single count supports this clone. The V and J genes are TRBV12-3 or TRBV12-4 and TRBJ1-1; perhaps TRBD1 as D (5 bases). Trimming pared 7 bases from V and 4 bases from J, leaving 13 bases between. The CDR3 has 13 residues. The CDR3 region has the DNA TGTGCCAGCAACTCTTTAAGGGGCACTGAAGCTTTCTTT. This codes for CASNSLRGTEAFF.

The chain combines TRBV27 with TRBJ1-6; no definite D call. V was shortened by 3 bases and J by 7 bases, with 10 bases between the two germline ends. The CDR3 has 14 residues. Germline-derived CDR1 and CDR2 are MNHEY and SMNVEV (reference sequence). The CDR3: CASSFLQSNSPLHF. In nucleotides, the CDR3 is TGTGCCAGCAGTTTTTTGCAGTCCAATTCACCCCTCCACTTT.

V and J are TRBV3-1 (or the pseudogene TRBV3-2) and TRBJ2-5, with TRBD2 matching 11 bases. This CDR3 has 16 residues. Germline V CDR1 and CDR2: LGHDT, YNNKEL (reference sequence). The junction had 2 bases not matched to a gene; V was cut back by 2 bases and J by 0 bases. In DNA form, the CDR3 reads TGTGCCAGCAGCCAACTAGCGGGGGGCTACCAAGAGACCCAGTACTTC. As protein: CASSQLAGGYQETQYF.

This chain links TRBV11-2 with TRBJ2-5, with 7 bases matching TRBD1. The germline gives CDR1 SGHAT, CDR2 FQNNGV. J lost 3 bases, V lost 2 bases, and 12 bases had no gene match. The CDR3 length is 17 residues. CDR3 in amino acids: CASSLIGPGTVKETQYF. The CDR3 bases are TGTGCCAGCAGCTTAATCGGCCCCGGGACAGTAAAAGAGACCCAGTACTTC.

The V call is TRBV19, the J call TRBJ1-2, with D possibly being TRBD1 (5 bases). Trimming took off 3 bases at V and 8 bases at J, with 16 bases between the two ends. The CDR3 totals 14 residues. Germline V gene lookup returns CDR1 LNHDA and CDR2 SQIVND (reference sequence). CDR3 protein: CASSMGREAWGYTF. The CDR3 DNA sequence: TGTGCCAGTAGTATGGGCAGGGAGGCGTGGGGCTACACCTTC.

This sequence joins TRBV2 and TRBJ1-5; D perhaps matches TRBD1 (5 bases). The ends were cut back, 8 bases at V and 4 bases at J, with 6 bases in the middle. Germline V gene lookup returns CDR1 SNHLY and CDR2 FYNNEI. There are 11 residues in the CDR3. In DNA form, the CDR3 reads TGTGCCAGCCGACAGAATCAGCCCCAGCATTTT. This sequence encodes CASRQNQPQHF.

This clone was found once. CDR3 in amino acids: CASSPGTGGWETQYF. In DNA, the CDR3 is TGTGCCAGCAGCCCCGGGACAGGGGGCTGGGAGACCCAGTACTTC. This chain joins TRBV11-2 and TRBJ2-5; TRBD1 matches at 12 bases. The CDR3 runs to 15 residues. The germline V gene has CDR1 SGHAT and CDR2 FQNNGV. V trimming: 5 bases; J trimming: 5 bases; junction bases outside the gene matches: 6.

V and J are TRBV27 and TRBJ1-5; 9 bases map to TRBD1. The CDR3 is made up of 14 amino acids. The V gene's germline CDR1 is MNHEY and CDR2 SMNVEV (reference sequence). With 5 bases clipped from V and 7 bases from J, the junction kept 6 bases outside the gene matches. The CDR3 loop is CASSLQGAGQPQHF. Written as DNA, the CDR3 is TGTGCCAGCAGTCTACAGGGGGCCGGACAGCCCCAGCATTTT.

CDR3 coding DNA: TGTGCCAGCAGCCGGGACAGGGGAAACACTGAAGCTTTCTTT. Translation gives CASSRDRGNTEAFF. The chain has TRBV6-6 and TRBJ1-1; 10 bases match TRBD1. The CDR3 has 14 amino acids. Germline-derived CDR1 and CDR2 are MNHNY and SVGAGI (reference sequence). V trimming: 6 bases; J trimming: 2 bases; junction bases outside the gene matches: 3.

The chain recombines TRBV4-1 with TRBJ2-3, with 8 bases matching TRBD1. CDR1 and CDR2 (germline): MGHRA, YSYEKL. Trimming cost V 5 bases and J 1 base; bases outside gene matches: 5. The CDR3 loop spans 15 amino acids. The CDR3 here is CASSNTGGRTDTQYF. CDR3 nucleotide sequence: TGCGCCAGCAGCAATACAGGGGGTCGCACAGATACGCAGTATTTT.